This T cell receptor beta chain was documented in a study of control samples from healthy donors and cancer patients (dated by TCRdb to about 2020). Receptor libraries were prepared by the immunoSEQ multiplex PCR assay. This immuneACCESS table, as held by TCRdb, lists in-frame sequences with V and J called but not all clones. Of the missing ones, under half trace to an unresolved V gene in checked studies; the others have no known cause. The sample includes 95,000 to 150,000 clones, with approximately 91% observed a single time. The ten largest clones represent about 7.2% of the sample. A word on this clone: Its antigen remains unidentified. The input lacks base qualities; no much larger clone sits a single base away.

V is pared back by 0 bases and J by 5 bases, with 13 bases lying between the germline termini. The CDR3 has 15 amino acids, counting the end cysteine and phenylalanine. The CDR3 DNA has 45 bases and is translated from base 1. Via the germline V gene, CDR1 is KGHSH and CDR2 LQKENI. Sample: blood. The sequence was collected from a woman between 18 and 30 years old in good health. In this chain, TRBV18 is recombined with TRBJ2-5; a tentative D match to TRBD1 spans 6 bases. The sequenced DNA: TGTGCCAGCTCACCACCACAGGGATTATGGGAGACCCAGTACTTC. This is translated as CASSPPQGLWETQYF.